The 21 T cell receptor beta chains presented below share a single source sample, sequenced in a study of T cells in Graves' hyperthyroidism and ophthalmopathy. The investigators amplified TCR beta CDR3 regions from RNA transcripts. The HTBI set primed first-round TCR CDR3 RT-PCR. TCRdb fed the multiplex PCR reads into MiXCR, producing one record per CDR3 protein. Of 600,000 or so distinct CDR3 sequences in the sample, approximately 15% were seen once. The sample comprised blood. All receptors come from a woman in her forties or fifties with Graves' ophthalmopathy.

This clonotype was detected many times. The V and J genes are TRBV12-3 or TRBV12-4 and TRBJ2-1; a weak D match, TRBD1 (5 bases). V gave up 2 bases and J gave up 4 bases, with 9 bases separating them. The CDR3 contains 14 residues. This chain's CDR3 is CASSLMTDYNEQFF. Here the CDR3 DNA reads TGTGCCAGCAGTTTAATGACAGATTACAATGAGCAGTTCTTC.

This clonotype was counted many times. In nucleotides, the CDR3 is TGCAGCGTTGAGGGGACAGGGGGCCAAGTCGGGGAGCTGTTTTTT. Amino acids: CSVEGTGGQVGELFF. This chain connects TRBV29-1 to TRBJ2-2; the match to TRBD1 covers 12 bases. The CDR3 is made up of 15 amino acids. V shed 3 bases, J shed 7 bases, and the junction held 6 bases outside the gene matches. CDR1 and CDR2 from the germline V gene are SQVTM and ANQGSEA.

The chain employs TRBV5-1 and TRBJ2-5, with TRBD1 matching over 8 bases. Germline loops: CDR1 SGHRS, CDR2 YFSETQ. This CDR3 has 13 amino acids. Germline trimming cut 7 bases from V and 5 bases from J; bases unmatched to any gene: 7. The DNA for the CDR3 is TGCGCCAGCCGGACAGGGTACGGCGAGACCCAGTACTTC. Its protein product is CASRTGYGETQYF.

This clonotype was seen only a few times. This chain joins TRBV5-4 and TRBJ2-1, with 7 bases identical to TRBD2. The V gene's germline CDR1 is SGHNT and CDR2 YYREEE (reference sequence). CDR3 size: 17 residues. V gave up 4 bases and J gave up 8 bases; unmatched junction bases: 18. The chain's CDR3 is CASSLDRLAAVWDEQFF. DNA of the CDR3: TGTGCCAGCAGCCTGGATAGGCTAGCGGCCGTTTGGGATGAGCAGTTCTTC. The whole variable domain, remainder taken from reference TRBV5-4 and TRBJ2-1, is ETGVTQSPTHLIKTRGQQVTLRCSSQSGHNTVSWYQQALGQGPQFIFQYYREEENGRGNFPPRFSGLQFPNYSSELNVNALELDDSALYLCASSLDRLAAVWDEQFFGPGTRLTVL.

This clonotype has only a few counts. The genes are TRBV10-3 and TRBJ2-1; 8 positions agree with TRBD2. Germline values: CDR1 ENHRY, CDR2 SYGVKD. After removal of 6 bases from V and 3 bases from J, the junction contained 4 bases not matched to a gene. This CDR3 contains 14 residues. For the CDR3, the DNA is TGTGCCATCAGAGCGGGAGAGCGCTACAATGAGCAGTTCTTC. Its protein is CAIRAGERYNEQFF.

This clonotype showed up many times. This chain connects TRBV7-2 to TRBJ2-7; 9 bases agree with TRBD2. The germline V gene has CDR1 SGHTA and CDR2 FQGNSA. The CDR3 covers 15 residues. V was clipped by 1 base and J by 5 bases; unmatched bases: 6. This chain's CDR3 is CASSLELREGDEQYF. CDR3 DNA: TGTGCCAGCAGCTTAGAGCTGCGGGAGGGCGACGAGCAGTACTTC.

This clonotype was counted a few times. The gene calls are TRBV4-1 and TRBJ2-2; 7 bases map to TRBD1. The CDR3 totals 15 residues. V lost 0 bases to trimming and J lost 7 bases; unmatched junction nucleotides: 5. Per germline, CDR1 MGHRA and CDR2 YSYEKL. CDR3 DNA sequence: TGCGCCAGCAGCCAAGATGAACAGGGGATCGGGGAGCTGTTTTTT. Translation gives CASSQDEQGIGELFF.

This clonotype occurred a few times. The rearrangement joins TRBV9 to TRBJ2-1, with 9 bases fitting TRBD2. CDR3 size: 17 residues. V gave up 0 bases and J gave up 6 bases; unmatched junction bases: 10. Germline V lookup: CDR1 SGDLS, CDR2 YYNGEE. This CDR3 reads CASSVVMAGGPFNEQFF. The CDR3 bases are TGTGCCAGCAGCGTAGTAATGGCGGGAGGGCCCTTCAATGAGCAGTTCTTC.

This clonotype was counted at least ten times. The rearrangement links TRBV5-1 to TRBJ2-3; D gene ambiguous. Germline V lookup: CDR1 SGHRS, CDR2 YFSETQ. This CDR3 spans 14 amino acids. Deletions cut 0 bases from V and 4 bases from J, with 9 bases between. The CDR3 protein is CASSLASSADTQYF. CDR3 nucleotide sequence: TGCGCCAGCAGCTTGGCCTCTAGTGCAGATACGCAGTATTTT.

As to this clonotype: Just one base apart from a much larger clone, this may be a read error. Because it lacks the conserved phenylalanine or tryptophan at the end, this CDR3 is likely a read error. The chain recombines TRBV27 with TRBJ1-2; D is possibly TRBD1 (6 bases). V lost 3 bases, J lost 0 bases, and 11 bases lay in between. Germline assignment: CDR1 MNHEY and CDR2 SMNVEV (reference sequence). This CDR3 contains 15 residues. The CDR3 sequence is CASSFQGTSNYGYTL. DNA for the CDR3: TGTGCCAGCAGTTTTCAGGGGACTTCTAACTATGGCTACACCCTC.

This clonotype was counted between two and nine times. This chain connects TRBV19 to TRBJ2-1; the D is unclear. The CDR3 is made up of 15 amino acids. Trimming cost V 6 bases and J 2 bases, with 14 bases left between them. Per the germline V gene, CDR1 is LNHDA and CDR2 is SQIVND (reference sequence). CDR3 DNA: TGTGCCAGTAGCGCTTCAAGTTCAGCCTACAATGAGCAGTTCTTC. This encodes CASSASSSAYNEQFF.

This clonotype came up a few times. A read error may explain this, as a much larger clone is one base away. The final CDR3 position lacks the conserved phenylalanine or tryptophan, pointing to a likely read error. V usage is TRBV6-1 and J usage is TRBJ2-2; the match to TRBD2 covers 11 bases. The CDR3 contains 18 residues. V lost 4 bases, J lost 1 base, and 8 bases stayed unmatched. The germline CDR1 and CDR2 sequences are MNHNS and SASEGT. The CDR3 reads CASSVGLAGGGNTGELFL. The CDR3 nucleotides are TGTGCCAGCAGTGTAGGACTAGCGGGCGGTGGGAACACCGGGGAGCTGTTTCTT.

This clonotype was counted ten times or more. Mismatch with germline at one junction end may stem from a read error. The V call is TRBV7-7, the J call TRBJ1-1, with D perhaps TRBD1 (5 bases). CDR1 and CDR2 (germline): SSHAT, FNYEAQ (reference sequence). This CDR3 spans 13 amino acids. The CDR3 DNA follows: TGTGCTAGCAGCTTCAGGCAGGGAGCACCGGCTTTCTTT. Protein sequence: CASSFRQGAPAFF.

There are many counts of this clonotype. The CDR3 loop is CASSLKPDRDGGYTF. The CDR3 bases are TGTGCCAGCAGTTTAAAGCCCGACAGGGACGGAGGCTACACCTTC. V is TRBV27 and J is TRBJ1-2, with 7 bases matching TRBD1. The CDR3 contains 15 residues. Germline V gene data show CDR1 as MNHEY and CDR2 as SMNVEV (reference sequence). V trimming: 2 bases; J trimming: 8 bases; junction bases outside the gene matches: 11.

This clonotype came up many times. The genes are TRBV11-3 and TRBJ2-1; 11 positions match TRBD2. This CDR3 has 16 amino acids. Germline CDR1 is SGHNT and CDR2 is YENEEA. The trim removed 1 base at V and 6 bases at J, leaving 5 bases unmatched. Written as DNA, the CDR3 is TGTGCCAGCAGCTTAGTCACTAGCGGGAGTTCCAATGAGCAGTTCTTC. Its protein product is CASSLVTSGSSNEQFF.

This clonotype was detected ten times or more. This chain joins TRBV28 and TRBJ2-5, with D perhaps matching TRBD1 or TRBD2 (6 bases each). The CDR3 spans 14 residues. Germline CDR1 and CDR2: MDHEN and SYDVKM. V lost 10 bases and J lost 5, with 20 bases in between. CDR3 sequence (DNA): TGTGCCACCGAACTACAGGGTCGGGGGGAGACCCAGTACTTC. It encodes CATELQGRGETQYF.

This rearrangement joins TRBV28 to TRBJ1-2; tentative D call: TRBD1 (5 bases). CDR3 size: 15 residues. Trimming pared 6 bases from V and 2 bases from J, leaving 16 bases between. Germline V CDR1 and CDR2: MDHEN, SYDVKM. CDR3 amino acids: CASREGQGLNYGYTF. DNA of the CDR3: TGTGCCAGCAGGGAGGGGCAGGGATTGAACTATGGCTACACCTTC.

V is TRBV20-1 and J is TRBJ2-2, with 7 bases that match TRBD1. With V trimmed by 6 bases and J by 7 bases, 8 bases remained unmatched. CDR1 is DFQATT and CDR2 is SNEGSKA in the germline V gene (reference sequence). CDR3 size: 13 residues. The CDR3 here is CSATGQVSGELFF. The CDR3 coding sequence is TGCAGTGCAACCGGACAGGTCAGCGGGGAGCTGTTTTTT.

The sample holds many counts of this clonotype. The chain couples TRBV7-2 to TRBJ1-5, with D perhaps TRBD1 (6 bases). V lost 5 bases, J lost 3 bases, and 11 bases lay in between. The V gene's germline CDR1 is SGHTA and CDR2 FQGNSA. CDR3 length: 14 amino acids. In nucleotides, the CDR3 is TGTGCCAGCAGCGCAGACAGGCCCAATCAGCCCCAGCATTTT. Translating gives CASSADRPNQPQHF.

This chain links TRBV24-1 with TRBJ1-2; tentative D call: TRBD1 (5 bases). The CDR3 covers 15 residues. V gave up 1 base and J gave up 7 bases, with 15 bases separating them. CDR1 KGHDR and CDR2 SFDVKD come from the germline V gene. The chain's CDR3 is CATSDFEGPASGYTF. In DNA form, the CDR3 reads TGTGCCACCAGTGATTTTGAGGGACCCGCTTCTGGCTACACCTTC.

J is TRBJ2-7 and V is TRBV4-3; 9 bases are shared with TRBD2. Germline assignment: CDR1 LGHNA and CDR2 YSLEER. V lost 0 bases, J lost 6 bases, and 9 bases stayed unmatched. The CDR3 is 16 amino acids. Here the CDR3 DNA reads TGCGCCAGCAGCCAAGATATGACTAGCGGATCTGTCGAGCAGTACTTC. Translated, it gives CASSQDMTSGSVEQYF.